The 5 T cell receptor beta chains reported below all come from one sample, sequenced in a study of blood T cells in healthy people across ages. Using a J-beta primer mix together with a sample-barcoded 5' primer, a second PCR was run for about 6 to 11 cycles. TCRdb ran MiXCR on the 5' RACE reads and lists one entry per CDR3 protein. The table has 1,500,000 or so distinct CDR3 sequences, 59% seen once. Specimen: blood. Source of these receptors: a man aged 18-30 years in good health.

The CDR3 region is CASSHTDRFYEQYF. The CDR3 coding sequence is TGTGCCAGCAGCCATACGGACAGATTCTACGAGCAGTACTTC. V gene TRBV7-9 combines with J gene TRBJ2-7; a weak D match, TRBD1 (6 bases). The CDR3 spans 14 residues. Trimming took 5 bases from V and 3 from J, leaving 14 bases between them. From germline, CDR1 is SEHNR and CDR2 FQNEAQ (reference sequence).

This clonotype was seen a few times. The chain recombines TRBV15 with TRBJ1-1, with no clear D. Germline V gives CDR1 LNHNV, CDR2 YYDKDF (reference sequence). The CDR3 spans 12 residues. Between the trimmed V and J ends, which lost 0 bases and 1 base, there was a span of 0 bases. The CDR3 DNA follows: TGTGCCACCAGCAGAGAGAACACTGAAGCTTTCTTT. It encodes CATSRENTEAFF. Variable domain in full (rest from reference TRBV15 and TRBJ1-1): DAMVIQNPRYQVTQFGKPVTLSCSQTLNHNVMYWYQQKSSQAPKLLFHYYDKDFNNEADTPDNFQSRRPNTSFCFLDIRSPGLGDTAMYLCATSRENTEAFFGQGTRLTVV.

This chain connects TRBV29-1 to TRBJ2-1; either TRBD1 or TRBD2 may fit D (6 bases each). Trimming left V 0 bases short and J 4 bases short, with 16 bases between. Germline V gene data show CDR1 as SQVTM and CDR2 as ANQGSEA. This CDR3 contains 16 residues. The CDR3 reads CSVEDWTGAKYNEQFF. The CDR3 region has the DNA TGCAGCGTTGAAGATTGGACGGGGGCAAAATACAATGAGCAGTTCTTC.

CDR3 residues: CASSSHAVGTGELFF. DNA of the CDR3: TGTGCCAGCAGTTCCCATGCGGTGGGGACCGGGGAGCTGTTTTTT. The chain recombines TRBV6-5 with TRBJ2-2; D call uncertain. This CDR3 contains 15 residues. V lost 4 bases and J 5 bases, leaving 14 bases between the germline ends. Per germline, CDR1 MNHEY and CDR2 SVGAGI.

This clonotype was detected only a few times. The chain uses TRBV29-1 and TRBJ2-7; TRBD2 matches at 8 bases. Germline CDR1 reads SQVTM; CDR2 reads ANQGSEA. V trimming: 6 bases; J trimming: 5 bases; junction bases outside the gene matches: 9. The CDR3 is 13 amino acids. CDR3 residues: CSVRAGEGNEQYF. CDR3 in DNA: TGCAGCGTACGAGCGGGGGAGGGCAACGAGCAGTACTTC.